Below are 22 T cell receptor beta chains sequenced from a single sample in a study of blood T cell repertoires in COVID-19. Clones were read by immunoSEQ multiplex PCR, and TCRdb kept only the in-frame ones, dropping some. The table shows roughly 340,000 clones, with around 86% occurring only once. The sample was peripheral blood. These receptors were taken from a woman aged 45-65 years with COVID-19, enrolled during active disease.

The chain employs TRBV2 and TRBJ1-2; D possibly corresponds to TRBD1 (5 bases). The germline V and J ends were trimmed by 7 bases and 6 bases, with 27 bases remaining between them. The germline CDR1 and CDR2 sequences are SNHLY and FYNNEI. CDR3 length: 17 residues. The CDR3: CASTRTYFVTGGNGYTF. CDR3 sequence (DNA): TGTGCCAGCACTCGGACTTATTTCGTTACCGGGGGTAATGGCTACACCTTC.

The rearrangement joins TRBV4-2 to TRBJ2-3; D may be TRBD2 (6 bases). Germline V lookup: CDR1 LGHNA, CDR2 YNFKEQ. The CDR3 is 14 residues long. The V end was cut by 0 bases, the J end by 6 bases, with 10 bases between. CDR3 amino acids: CASSQDRGKDTQYF. CDR3 bases: TGTGCCAGCAGCCAAGATCGGGGGAAGGATACGCAGTATTTT.

This clone has a handful of counts. V and J are TRBV7-2 and TRBJ1-2; TRBD1 agrees at 7 bases. Looked up from germline, CDR1 is SGHTA and CDR2 is FQGNSA. V lost 0 bases, J lost 4 bases, and 5 bases stayed unmatched. This CDR3 spans 15 amino acids. This chain's CDR3 is CASSLAPTGIYGYTF. The DNA for the CDR3 is TGTGCCAGCAGCTTAGCCCCGACAGGGATCTATGGCTACACCTTC.

J is TRBJ1-4 and V is TRBV3-1 (or the pseudogene TRBV3-2); 7 nucleotides align to TRBD1. The CDR3 totals 14 residues. Per the germline V gene, CDR1 is LGHDT and CDR2 is YNNKEL (reference sequence). V gave up 4 bases and J gave up 7 bases; unmatched junction bases: 6. The CDR3, as DNA: TGTGCCAGCAGCCCCCGCAGGGGGGTTGAAAAACTGTTTTTT. Its protein is CASSPRRGVEKLFF.

The chain uses TRBV4-3 and TRBJ2-3, with no clear D. With 3 bases removed from V and 1 base from J, the gap between germline ends came to 11 bases. This CDR3 is built from 15 residues. Germline V CDR1 and CDR2: LGHNA, YSLEER. The CDR3 DNA is TGCGCCAGCAGCCAGGAGAGTTTTGGCACAGATACGCAGTATTTT. Translation: CASSQESFGTDTQYF.

In this sample, this clone turned up once. The chain has TRBV7-3 and TRBJ2-2; D gene uncertain. This CDR3 is built from 13 residues. The germline V gene has CDR1 SGHTA and CDR2 FQGTGA. V lost 5 bases and J lost 5, with 9 bases in between. CDR3 in amino acids: CASSTVQTGELFF. CDR3 nucleotides: TGTGCCAGCAGCACAGTTCAGACCGGGGAGCTGTTTTTT.

The chain has TRBV13 and TRBJ1-2; 7 nucleotides align to TRBD1. The CDR3 has 18 residues. V lost 5 bases and J lost 4; bases outside the gene matches: 19. Looked up from germline, CDR1 is PRHDT and CDR2 is FYEKMQ (reference sequence). The CDR3 protein is CASSLLTLETGTPYGYTF. The CDR3, as DNA: TGTGCCAGCAGCCTATTAACACTGGAGACAGGGACCCCCTATGGCTACACCTTC.

The V gene is TRBV2, the J gene TRBJ1-1; possible D gene TRBD1, 5 bases. The V and J ends lost 7 bases and 2 bases respectively, with 17 bases between them. There are 15 residues in the CDR3. In germline, CDR1 is SNHLY, CDR2 FYNNEI. The CDR3 loop is CASTPMGRTNTEAFF. The CDR3 coding sequence is TGTGCCAGCACTCCGATGGGGCGTACAAACACTGAAGCTTTCTTT.

The chain carries TRBV24-1 and TRBJ2-1; 8 nucleotides agree with TRBD2. The CDR3 runs to 12 residues. Germline CDR1 and CDR2: KGHDR and SFDVKD. The J segment lost 7 bases and the V segment lost 12 bases, leaving 7 bases of the junction unmatched. The CDR3 loop is CAPQGGRNEQFF. The CDR3 bases are TGTGCCCCCCAAGGCGGGAGGAATGAGCAGTTCTTC.

The chain recombines TRBV27 with TRBJ2-7, with 7 bases matching TRBD2. V trimming: 4 bases; J trimming: 4 bases; junction bases outside the gene matches: 4. This CDR3 is 13 amino acids long. Germline values: CDR1 MNHEY, CDR2 SMNVEV (reference sequence). The chain's CDR3 is CASSSQLAYEQYF. The CDR3, as DNA: TGTGCCAGCAGTTCTCAACTAGCGTACGAGCAGTACTTC.

In the case of this clone: This CDR3 is also generated by other DNA sequences in the sample. This chain connects TRBV19 to TRBJ1-1; TRBD1 matches 8 bases. This CDR3 comprises 14 residues. Germline lookup yields CDR1 LNHDA and CDR2 SQIVND (reference sequence). Trimming at V came to 3 bases and at J to 1 base, leaving 1 base not matched to a gene. CDR3: CASSIGTGNTEAFF. The CDR3 nucleotides read TGTGCCAGTAGTATTGGGACAGGGAACACTGAAGCTTTCTTT.

The count of this clone is one. The rearrangement joins TRBV5-1 to TRBJ2-1, with 7 bases matching TRBD2. The trim removed 4 bases at V and 6 bases at J, leaving 13 bases unmatched. This CDR3 has 16 amino acids. The germline V gene has CDR1 SGHRS and CDR2 YFSETQ. The CDR3 loop reads CASSPWTRSRFNEQFF. The CDR3 DNA is TGCGCCAGCAGCCCATGGACTAGATCCCGTTTCAATGAGCAGTTCTTC.

The chain carries TRBV24-1 and TRBJ1-5; no clear D. The germline gives CDR1 KGHDR, CDR2 SFDVKD. This CDR3 contains 15 residues. The V end lost 3 bases, the J end lost 6 bases, and 14 bases lay between the germline ends. The CDR3 DNA reads as TGTGCCACCAGTGATGGTACATCGCCGGGTCAGCCCCAGCATTTT. This codes for CATSDGTSPGQPQHF.

The chain recombines TRBV15 with TRBJ2-7; D is uncertain. This CDR3 is built from 15 residues. Germline CDR1 and CDR2: LNHNV and YYDKDF (reference sequence). V was trimmed by 0 bases and J by 3 bases, leaving 12 bases between them. The CDR3 bases are TGTGCCACCAGCAGAGAACTGACAAATTACTACGAGCAGTACTTC. Its protein is CATSRELTNYYEQYF.

The chain employs TRBV19 and TRBJ1-4; D perhaps matches TRBD1 (6 bases). CDR1 LNHDA and CDR2 SQIVND come from the germline V gene (reference sequence). This CDR3 spans 17 amino acids. Trimming took off 3 bases at V and 3 bases at J, with 17 bases between the two ends. The CDR3 sequence: CASSMKYGGAANEKLFF. Here the CDR3 DNA reads TGTGCCAGTAGTATGAAGTATGGGGGCGCGGCTAATGAAAAACTGTTTTTT.

The J gene is TRBJ1-1, the V gene TRBV6-5; TRBD1 agrees at 8 bases. CDR3 length equals 11 residues. CDR1 and CDR2 from the germline V gene are MNHEY and SVGAGI. Trimming at V came to 5 bases and at J to 8 bases, leaving 1 base not matched to a gene. CDR3 coding DNA: TGTGCCAGCAGTCGGACAGGGGAAGCTTTCTTT. Protein sequence: CASSRTGEAFF.

The chain links TRBV7-6 to TRBJ2-2; TRBD2 matches at 11 bases. J gave up 3 bases and V 1 base, and 4 bases lay outside the gene matches. This CDR3 comprises 17 residues. The germline gives CDR1 SGHVS, CDR2 FNYEAQ. The CDR3 sequence: CASSLEGTSGYTGELFF. Written as DNA, the CDR3 is TGTGCCAGCAGCTTAGAAGGGACTAGCGGTTACACCGGGGAGCTGTTTTTT.

This clone was detected once. The chain employs TRBV4-1 and TRBJ2-6; a possible D gene is TRBD2 (5 bases). This CDR3 has 17 amino acids. The germline V gene has CDR1 MGHRA and CDR2 YSYEKL. With 0 bases removed from V and 3 bases from J, the gap between germline ends came to 12 bases. The chain's CDR3 is CASSQERATYGANVLTF. Here the CDR3 DNA reads TGCGCCAGCAGCCAAGAGCGGGCCACTTATGGGGCCAACGTCCTGACTTTC.

The chain carries TRBV12-5 and TRBJ1-1; maybe TRBD1 (5 bases). The germline CDR1 and CDR2 sequences are LGHNT and FRNRAP. V gave up 4 bases and J gave up 0 bases, with 9 bases separating them. The CDR3 runs 14 residues. The CDR3 loop reads CASGSGRVNTEAFF. The DNA for the CDR3 is TGTGCTAGTGGTTCCGGCAGGGTGAACACTGAAGCTTTCTTT.

In its sample, this clone was seen a few times. CDR3 DNA: TGTGCCAGCAGCTGGGCCGGGACTAGCGTAAGCGAGCAGTACTTC. As protein: CASSWAGTSVSEQYF. The gene calls are TRBV5-6 and TRBJ2-7, with 10 bases aligning to TRBD2. V dropped 3 bases and J dropped 6; count of bases not matched to a gene: 9. CDR3 length: 15 amino acids. Germline CDR1 is SGHDT and CDR2 is YYEEEE.

This rearrangement joins TRBV6-2 or TRBV6-3 to TRBJ2-2; D remains ambiguous. The germline V gene has CDR1 MNHEY and CDR2 SVGEGT. V was shortened by 4 bases and J by 4 bases, with 7 bases between the two germline ends. The CDR3 extends over 13 amino acids. The CDR3, as DNA: TGTGCCAGCAGTTTTGGAGCCACCGGGGAGCTGTTTTTT. Translation gives CASSFGATGELFF.

The chain links TRBV10-3 to TRBJ2-6; 16 bases line up with TRBD2. This CDR3 comprises 19 residues. V was pared by 10 bases and J by 4 bases, with 13 bases of the junction left unmatched. CDR1 and CDR2 (germline): ENHRY, SYGVKD. DNA of the CDR3: TGTGCCACAAACGTTCGGGGACTAGCGGGAGGGACAGGGGCCAACGTCCTGACTTTC. Protein product: CATNVRGLAGGTGANVLTF.